This section outlines one T cell receptor beta chain sequence together with its context. The antigen is undetermined. The same CDR3 can be traced to other DNA sequences in this sample. From germline, CDR1 is SGHDT and CDR2 YYEEEE. There are 15 residues in the CDR3. Losses at the gene ends were 3 bases for V and 0 bases for J; bases not matched to a gene: 4. This sample is drawn from a study of cytomegalovirus exposure and HLA in healthy donors. Study observations and caveats: Sequencing artifact likely explains a cluster of highly shared sequence variants. A later analysis showed TCR association rates differing by HLA locus, peaking at DRB1 and lowest at HLA-C.

The study ran its PCR with 60 Vbeta and 13 Jbeta primers. Some clones are missing from TCRdb's copy, which holds only in-frame ones; the method was immunoSEQ multiplex PCR. The sample has around 160,000 clones; 75% to 80% are singletons. The specimen was PBMCs. The clonotype originates from a man aged 45 to 65 in good health and CMV-seropositive. The J gene is TRBJ2-7, the V gene TRBV5-6, with 9 bases fitting TRBD1. CDR3 protein: CASSSPGQGSYEQYF. The CDR3 DNA sequence: TGTGCCAGCAGCTCACCGGGACAGGGCTCCTACGAGCAGTACTTC.